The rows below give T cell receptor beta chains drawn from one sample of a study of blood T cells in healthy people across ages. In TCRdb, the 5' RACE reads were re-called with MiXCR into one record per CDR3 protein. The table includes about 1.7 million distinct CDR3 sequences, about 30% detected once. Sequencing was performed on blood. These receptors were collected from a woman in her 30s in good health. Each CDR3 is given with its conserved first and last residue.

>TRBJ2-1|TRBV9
CASSVKREGNNEQFF
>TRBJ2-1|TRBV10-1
CASSRSILGNEQFF
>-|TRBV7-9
CASSLAGEGLYNEQYF
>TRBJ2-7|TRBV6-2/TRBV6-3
CASSSDRVGPYEQYF
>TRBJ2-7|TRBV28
CASSSQIPASYEQYF
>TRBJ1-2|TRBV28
CASSLEGQGMGNYGYTF
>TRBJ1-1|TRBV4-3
CASSQYWGRITEAFF
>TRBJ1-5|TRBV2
CASSENSQPQHF
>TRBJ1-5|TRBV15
CATSTSGTSNQPQHF
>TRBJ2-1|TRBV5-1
CASRSRLAEPYNEQFF
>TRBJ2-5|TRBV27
CASSPTGRGRERETQYF
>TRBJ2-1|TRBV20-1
CSASLRTSGYNEQFF
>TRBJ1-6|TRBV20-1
CSAPNDRGHNSPLHF
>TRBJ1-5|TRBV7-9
CASSLFGTGDQPQHF
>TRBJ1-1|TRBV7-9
CASSWGQLATNTEAFF
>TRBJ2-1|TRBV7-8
CASSLTPGVEQFF
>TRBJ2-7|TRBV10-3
CAISEGFGQGAYEQYF
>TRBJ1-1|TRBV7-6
CASSLGTGGFGSEAFF
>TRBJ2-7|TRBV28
CASSTGESYEQYF
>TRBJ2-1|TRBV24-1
CATSELLGQGAEQFF
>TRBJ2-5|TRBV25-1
CASSALTGGPGEETQYF
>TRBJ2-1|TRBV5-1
CASSSQGASYNEQFF
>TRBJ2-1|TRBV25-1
CASSATSGRASYNEQVF
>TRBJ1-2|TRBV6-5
CASSSGLQTGSYTF
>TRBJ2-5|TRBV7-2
CASSDAGRFRETQYF
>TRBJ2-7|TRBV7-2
CASSEVYYEQYF
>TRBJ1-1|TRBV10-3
CAIRDGTDTEAFF
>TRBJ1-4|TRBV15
CATSRDRSNEKLFF
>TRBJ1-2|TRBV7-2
CASFRQGAGRNYGYTF
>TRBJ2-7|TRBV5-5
CASSPQGSEQYF
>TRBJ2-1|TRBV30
CAWSVVDGRQQFF
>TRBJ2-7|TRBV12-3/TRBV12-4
CASRREGKSYEQYF